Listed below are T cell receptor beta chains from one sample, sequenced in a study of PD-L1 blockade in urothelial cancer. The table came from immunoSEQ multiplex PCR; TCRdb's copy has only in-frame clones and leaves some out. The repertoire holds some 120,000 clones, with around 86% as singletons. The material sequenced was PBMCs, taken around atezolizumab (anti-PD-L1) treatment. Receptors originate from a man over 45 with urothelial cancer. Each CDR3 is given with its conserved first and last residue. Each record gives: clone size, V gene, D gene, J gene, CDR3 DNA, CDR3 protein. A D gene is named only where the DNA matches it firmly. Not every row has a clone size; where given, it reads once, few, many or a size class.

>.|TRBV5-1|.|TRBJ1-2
TGCGCCAGCAGCTTGGCCGAGACTAACTATGGCTACACCTTC
CASSLAETNYGYTF
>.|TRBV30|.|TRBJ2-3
TGTGCCTGGAGTGCCAGGGCCACAGATACGCAGTATTTT
CAWSARATDTQYF
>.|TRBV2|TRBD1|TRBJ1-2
TGTGCCAGCACAGCCAGGGGGCGAGGCTACACCTTC
CASTARGRGYTF
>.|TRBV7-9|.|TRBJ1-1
TGTGCCAGCAGCGCCCAGGCCCTGAACACTGAAGCTTTCTTT
CASSAQALNTEAFF
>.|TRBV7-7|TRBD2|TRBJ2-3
TGTGCTAGCAGCGCCGGACTAGCGGGAGGATTAGATACGCAGTATTTT
CASSAGLAGGLDTQYF
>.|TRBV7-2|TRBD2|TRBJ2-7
TGTGCCAGCAGCTATCAGCGGGGCTACTACGAGCAGTACTTC
CASSYQRGYYEQYF
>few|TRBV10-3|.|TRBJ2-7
TGTGCCATCGGTCCACAGGGCTACGAGCAGTACTTC
CAIGPQGYEQYF
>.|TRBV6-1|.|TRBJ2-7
TGTGCCAGCAGGTTCAACTACGAGCAGTACTTC
CASRFNYEQYF
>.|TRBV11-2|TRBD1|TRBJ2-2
TGTGCCAGCAGCTTAGCAGCCAGGGGGCTGGACACCGGGGAGCTGTTTTTT
CASSLAARGLDTGELFF
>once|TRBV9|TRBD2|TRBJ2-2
TGTGCCAGCAGCTTAGCGGGAGGCTTCGGGGAGCTGTTTTTT
CASSLAGGFGELFF
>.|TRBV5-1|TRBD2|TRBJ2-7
TGCGCCAGCGCCCCGGGGGGGAGCGACCGCTCATACGAGCAGTACTTC
CASAPGGSDRSYEQYF
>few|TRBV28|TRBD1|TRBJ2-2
TGTGCCGCACGAACAGGGGTCAACACCGGGGAGCTGTTTTTT
CAARTGVNTGELFF
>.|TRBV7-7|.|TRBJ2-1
TGTGCTAGCAGCCTCACCGGGACACCGAACAATGAGCAGTTCTTC
CASSLTGTPNNEQFF
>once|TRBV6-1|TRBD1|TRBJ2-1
TGTGCCAGCAGTGAAAGGGGGCAAGGGAATGAGCAGTTCTTC
CASSERGQGNEQFF
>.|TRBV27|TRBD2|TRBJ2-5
TGTGCCAGCAGTTTCCGACTAGCGGGAAAGGAGACCCAGTACTTC
CASSFRLAGKETQYF
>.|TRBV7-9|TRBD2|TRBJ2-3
TGTGCCAGCAAGACTAGCGGGTCGTCAGATACGCAGTATTTT
CASKTSGSSDTQYF
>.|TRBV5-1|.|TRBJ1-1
TGCGCCAGCAGCCTGGAAAGAGGGAACACTGAAGCTTTCTTT
CASSLERGNTEAFF
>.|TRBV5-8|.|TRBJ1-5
TGTGCCAGCAGCTTGTTAAGCCAGCCCCAGCATTTT
CASSLLSQPQHF
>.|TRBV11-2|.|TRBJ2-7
TGTGCCAGCAGCTCTACCTACGAGCAGTACTTC
CASSSTYEQYF
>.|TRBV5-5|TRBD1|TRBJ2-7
TGTGCCAGCAGCTTGGGACAGGGGGTGCGGTACGAGCAGTACTTC
CASSLGQGVRYEQYF
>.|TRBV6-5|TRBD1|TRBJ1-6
TGTGCCAGCAGTCGAGGGGACAGGGGGGATTCACCCCTCCACTTT
CASSRGDRGDSPLHF
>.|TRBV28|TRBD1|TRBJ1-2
TGTGCCAGCAGCCCGACAGGGTATGGCTACACCTTC
CASSPTGYGYTF
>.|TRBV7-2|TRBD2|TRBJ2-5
TGTGCCAGCAGCCCCGCGACTAGCGGGCCCCAAGAGACCCAGTACTTC
CASSPATSGPQETQYF
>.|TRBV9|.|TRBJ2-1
TGTGCCAGCAGCGTAGGTCAGGGGTCCTACAATGAGCAGTTCTTC
CASSVGQGSYNEQFF
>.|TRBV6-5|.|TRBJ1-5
TGTGCCAGCAGGGGAGGGGCACGTCAGCCCCAGCATTTT
CASRGGARQPQHF
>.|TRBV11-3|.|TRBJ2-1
TGTGCCAGCAGCTTTGCGAGCAATGAGCAGTTCTTC
CASSFASNEQFF
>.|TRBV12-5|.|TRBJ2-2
TGTGCTAGTGCAGGTAACACCGGGGAGCTGTTTTTT
CASAGNTGELFF
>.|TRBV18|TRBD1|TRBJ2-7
TGTGCCAGCTCACCAGTTCAGGGGGCCGACGAGCAGTACTTC
CASSPVQGADEQYF
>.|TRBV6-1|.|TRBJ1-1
TGTGCCAGCAGTGTGACAGCGATGAACACTGAAGCTTTCTTT
CASSVTAMNTEAFF
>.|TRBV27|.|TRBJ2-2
TGTGCCAGCAGGTCTTGGGCGATTGGGGAGCTGTTTTTT
CASRSWAIGELFF